The entry below gives a single T cell receptor beta chain sequence along with its context. Libraries were prepared by immunoSEQ multiplex PCR; TCRdb keeps only in-frame clonotypes and omits some of them. The sample lists some 150,000 clones, about 83% seen once, with roughly 3.3% in the top ten. V lost 6 bases, J lost 4 bases, and 12 bases lay in between. Per germline, CDR1 SGHNT and CDR2 YENEEA. This CDR3 is 14 amino acids long. The entry originates in a study of blood T cell repertoires in COVID-19. Turning to the study itself: Sites in the United States, Italy and Spain provided acute and convalescent COVID-19 samples. T cells, B-cell-depleted T cells, or PBMCs supplied cDNA or gDNA.

This receptor was identified in a man between 18 and 29 years old with active or convalescent COVID-19. The J gene is TRBJ2-2, the V gene TRBV11-3, with D tentatively TRBD2 (5 bases). Sequenced: peripheral blood. CDR3 sequence reads: CASSWAGSTGELFF. Written as DNA, the CDR3 is TGTGCCAGCAGTTGGGCGGGTAGCACCGGGGAGCTGTTTTTT.